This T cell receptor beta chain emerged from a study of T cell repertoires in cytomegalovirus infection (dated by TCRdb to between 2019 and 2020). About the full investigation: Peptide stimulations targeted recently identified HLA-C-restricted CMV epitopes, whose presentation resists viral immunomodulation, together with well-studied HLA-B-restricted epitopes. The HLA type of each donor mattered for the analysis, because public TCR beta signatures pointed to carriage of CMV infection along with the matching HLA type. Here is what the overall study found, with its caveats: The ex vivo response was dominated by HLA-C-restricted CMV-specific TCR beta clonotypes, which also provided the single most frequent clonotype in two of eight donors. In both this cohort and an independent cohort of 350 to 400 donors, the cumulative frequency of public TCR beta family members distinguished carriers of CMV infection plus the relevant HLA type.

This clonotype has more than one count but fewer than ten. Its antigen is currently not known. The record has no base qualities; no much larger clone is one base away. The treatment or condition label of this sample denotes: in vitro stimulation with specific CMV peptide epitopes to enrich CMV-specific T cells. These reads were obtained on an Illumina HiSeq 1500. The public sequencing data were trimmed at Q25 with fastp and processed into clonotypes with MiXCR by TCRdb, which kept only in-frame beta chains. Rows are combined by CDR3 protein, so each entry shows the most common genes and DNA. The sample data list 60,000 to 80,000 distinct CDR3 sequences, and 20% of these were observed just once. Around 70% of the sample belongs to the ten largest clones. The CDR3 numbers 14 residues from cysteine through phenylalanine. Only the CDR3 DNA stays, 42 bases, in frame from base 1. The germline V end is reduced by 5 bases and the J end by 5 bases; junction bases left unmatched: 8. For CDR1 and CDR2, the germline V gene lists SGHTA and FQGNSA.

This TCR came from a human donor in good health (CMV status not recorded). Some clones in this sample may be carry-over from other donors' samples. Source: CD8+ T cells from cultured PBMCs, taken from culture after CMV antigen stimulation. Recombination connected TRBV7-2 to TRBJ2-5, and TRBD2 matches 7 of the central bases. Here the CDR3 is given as CASSPGGGRETQYF. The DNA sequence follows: TGTGCCAGCAGCCCAGGCGGGGGAAGGGAGACCCAGTACTTC.